The source of this TCR beta chain is a study of blood T cell repertoires in COVID-19. Study summary: Samples taken during acute and convalescent COVID-19 were collected in the United States, Italy and Spain. PBMCs, B-cell-depleted T cells, or T cells were the source of the cDNA or gDNA that made up the material.

Original handling: Amplification with reference gene primers provided the estimates of nucleated cell counts. Method: immunoSEQ multiplex PCR; TCRdb's copy keeps in-frame clones and lacks some. From that table come the V and J calls and clone size; the DNA was used to work out D and trimming. The sample has fewer than 200,000 clones; 75% to 90% are singletons. This CDR3 has 15 amino acids. Germline-derived CDR1 and CDR2 are MGHDK and SYGVNS. The V and J ends lost 5 bases and 0 bases respectively, with 11 bases between them. The sequence was collected from a woman older than 75 with active or convalescent COVID-19. The chain employs TRBV25-1 and TRBJ1-5; D perhaps matches TRBD1 (6 bases). Sequenced sample: peripheral blood. For the CDR3, the DNA is TGTGCCAGCAGTTGGGGGCGAGGTAGCAATCAGCCCCAGCATTTT. Translated: CASSWGRGSNQPQHF.